A selection of T cell receptor beta chains follows, all from one sample in a study of neurological immune-mediated disorders. TCRdb itself ran the 5' RACE reads through MiXCR, one entry per CDR3 protein. The sample lists tens of thousands of distinct CDR3 sequences, roughly 10% occurring once. Material for sequencing was PBMCs. The receptors originated from a man younger than 40 in good health. Each CDR3 is given with its conserved first and last residue. A D gene is named only where the DNA matches it firmly. Only part of the rows carry a size: once, few, many, or a class if the clone is expanded.

>TRBV6-4|many|TRBJ2-1|14|TRBD1
CASSDGTGGNEQFF
TGTGCCAGCAGTGACGGGACAGGGGGCAATGAGCAGTTCTTC
>TRBV5-1|many|TRBJ1-1|15|-
CASSPDGFAGTEAFF
TGCGCCAGCAGCCCAGACGGCTTCGCTGGCACTGAAGCTTTCTTT
>TRBV29-1|many|TRBJ2-6|15|TRBD1
CSARDRDSGANVLTF
TGCAGCGCCCGGGACAGGGATTCGGGGGCCAACGTCCTGACTTTC
>TRBV7-2|-|TRBJ1-5|15|-
CASSFRKAHNQPQHF
TGTGCCAGCAGCTTCCGAAAGGCGCACAATCAGCCCCAGCATTTT
>TRBV7-2|many|TRBJ2-2|13|-
CASSPTRSGELFF
TGTGCCAGCAGCCCGACCCGGAGTGGGGAGCTGTTTTTT
>TRBV28|many|TRBJ2-7|13|TRBD2
CASRLAGVREQYF
TGTGCCAGCAGACTAGCGGGAGTTAGGGAGCAGTACTTC
>TRBV3-1|many|TRBJ1-6|22|TRBD1
CASSQADMTGTRPDDYNSPLHF
TGTGCCAGCAGCCAAGCCGATATGACAGGGACGCGGCCCGATGACTATAATTCACCCCTCCACTTT
>TRBV4-1|many|TRBJ2-1|16|TRBD2
CASSQQPSSGYNEQFF
TGCGCCAGCAGCCAGCAACCTTCTAGCGGATACAATGAGCAGTTCTTC
>TRBV5-1|many|TRBJ2-2|18|TRBD1
CASSFPGQAPLNTGELFF
TGCGCCAGCAGCTTCCCGGGACAGGCCCCTTTGAACACCGGGGAGCTGTTTTTT
>TRBV20-1|many|TRBJ2-1|17|TRBD2
CSASPGTSGRVGNEQFF
TGCAGTGCTAGTCCCGGTACTAGCGGGAGGGTAGGCAATGAGCAGTTCTTC
>TRBV5-1|few|TRBJ2-5|15|-
CASSAGLQGGETQYF
TGCGCCAGCAGCGCGGGACTACAGGGAGGAGAGACCCAGTACTTC
>TRBV14|many|TRBJ2-7|17|-
CASSQDSGTLLSSEQYF
TGTGCCAGCAGCCAAGATTCGGGCACTTTACTGAGTAGCGAGCAGTACTTC
>TRBV4-1|many|TRBJ2-7|17|TRBD2
CASSPQGLAGGPPEQYF
TGCGCCAGCAGCCCCCAGGGACTAGCGGGAGGGCCCCCCGAGCAGTACTTC
>TRBV20-1|many|TRBJ2-3|16|TRBD2
CSASPSGRARTDTQYF
TGCAGTGCTAGTCCTAGCGGGAGGGCCCGGACAGATACGCAGTATTTT
>TRBV7-2|many|TRBJ1-5|15|-
CASSPRQGTGQPQHF
TGTGCCAGCAGCCCCCGGCAGGGAACGGGCCAGCCCCAGCATTTT
>TRBV29-1|many|TRBJ1-4|14|TRBD1
CSVVGQGTNEKLFF
TGCAGCGTCGTAGGACAGGGAACTAATGAAAAACTGTTTTTT
>TRBV10-3|many|TRBJ1-3|16|-
CAISSPTGHSGNTIYF
TGTGCCATCAGTTCCCCCACAGGGCACTCTGGAAACACCATATATTTT
>TRBV7-2|many|TRBJ2-7|12|TRBD1
CASSSGTAEQYF
TGTGCCAGCAGCTCTGGGACAGCCGAGCAGTACTTC
>TRBV29-1|many|TRBJ2-1|17|-
CSVGSVWDSGGDNEQFF
TGCAGCGTTGGCAGTGTGTGGGACAGTGGGGGGGACAATGAGCAGTTCTTC
>TRBV28|many|TRBJ1-4|13|-
CASSLQFGEKLFF
TGTGCCAGCAGTTTACAGTTCGGTGAAAAACTGTTTTTT
>TRBV10-3|many|TRBJ2-1|13|TRBD2
CAISGTSGREQFF
TGTGCCATCAGTGGGACTAGCGGGAGGGAGCAGTTCTTC
>TRBV20-1|many|TRBJ2-5|13|-
CSASRQRQETQYF
TGCAGTGCTTCCCGCCAGAGACAAGAGACCCAGTACTTC
>TRBV27|many|TRBJ2-7|16|-
CASSTIPGTANYEQYF
TGTGCCAGCAGTACCATCCCCGGGACGGCAAACTACGAGCAGTACTTC
>TRBV12-3/TRBV12-4|many|TRBJ2-2|16|TRBD2
CASSKGLAGGTGELFF
TGTGCCAGCAGCAAGGGACTAGCGGGAGGAACCGGGGAGCTGTTTTTT
>TRBV24-1|many|TRBJ2-3|14|-
CATSEWAFTDTQYF
TGTGCCACCAGTGAATGGGCCTTCACAGATACGCAGTATTTT
>TRBV5-1|many|TRBJ2-7|13|-
CASSFNSGRKQYF
TGCGCCAGCAGCTTCAATTCAGGGAGGAAGCAGTACTTC
>TRBV6-5|many|TRBJ2-1|14|-
CASSYSGTGNEQFF
TGTGCCAGCAGTTACTCTGGGACTGGCAATGAGCAGTTCTTC
>TRBV20-1|many|TRBJ2-1|17|TRBD2
CSARDVGASGSLNEQFF
TGCAGTGCTAGAGATGTCGGCGCTAGCGGGAGTTTAAATGAGCAGTTCTTC
>TRBV29-1|few|TRBJ2-6|13|TRBD1
CSFQGAGANVLTF
TGCAGCTTTCAGGGGGCTGGGGCCAACGTCCTGACTTTC
>TRBV5-1|many|TRBJ2-5|13|-
CASSPVPQETQYF
TGCGCCAGCAGCCCGGTACCCCAGGAGACCCAGTACTTC
>TRBV19|many|TRBJ2-6|15|-
CASSIRTRLANVLTF
TGTGCCAGTAGTATCCGGACCCGCCTGGCCAACGTCCTGACTTTC